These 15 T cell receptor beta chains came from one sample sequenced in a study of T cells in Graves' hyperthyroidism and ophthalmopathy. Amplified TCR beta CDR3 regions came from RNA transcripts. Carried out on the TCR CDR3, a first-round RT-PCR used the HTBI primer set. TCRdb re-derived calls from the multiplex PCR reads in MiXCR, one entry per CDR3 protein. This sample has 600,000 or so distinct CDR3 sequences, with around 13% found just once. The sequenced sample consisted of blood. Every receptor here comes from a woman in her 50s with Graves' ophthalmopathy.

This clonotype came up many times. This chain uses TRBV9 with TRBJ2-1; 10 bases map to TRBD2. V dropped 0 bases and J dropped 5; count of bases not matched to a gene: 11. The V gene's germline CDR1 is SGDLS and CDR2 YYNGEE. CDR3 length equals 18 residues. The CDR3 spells CASSVGLAGAPLDNEQFF. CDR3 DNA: TGTGCCAGCAGCGTAGGGCTAGCGGGAGCGCCGCTTGACAATGAGCAGTTCTTC.

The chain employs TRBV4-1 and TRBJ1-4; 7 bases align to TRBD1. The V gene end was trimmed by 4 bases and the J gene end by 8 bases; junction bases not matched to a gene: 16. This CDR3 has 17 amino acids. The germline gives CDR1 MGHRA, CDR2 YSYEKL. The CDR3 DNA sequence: TGCGCCAGCAGCCCCCCAGCGTGGCGGGCAGGGGGGGAAAAACTGTTTTTT. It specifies CASSPPAWRAGGEKLFF.

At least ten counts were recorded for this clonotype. The CDR3 DNA reads TGTGCCAGCAGTTTATTTTTTGAGGAGGAAGGTGAACGACTCCTAGGGAACACCGGGGAGCTGTTTTTT. This sequence encodes CASSLFFEEEGERLLGNTGELFF. This sequence joins TRBV28 and TRBJ2-2, with D maybe TRBD2 (5 bases). This CDR3 has 23 residues. Trimming stripped 1 base from V and 1 base from J, with 31 bases between. From germline, CDR1 is MDHEN and CDR2 SYDVKM.

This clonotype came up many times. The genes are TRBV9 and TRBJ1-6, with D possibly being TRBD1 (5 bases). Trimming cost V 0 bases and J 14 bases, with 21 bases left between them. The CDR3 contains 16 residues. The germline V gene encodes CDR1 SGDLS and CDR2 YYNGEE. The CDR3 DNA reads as TGTGCCAGCAGCGTAGCCACATGGGGGGGGAAGGAGGCCCTCCACTTT. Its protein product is CASSVATWGGKEALHF.

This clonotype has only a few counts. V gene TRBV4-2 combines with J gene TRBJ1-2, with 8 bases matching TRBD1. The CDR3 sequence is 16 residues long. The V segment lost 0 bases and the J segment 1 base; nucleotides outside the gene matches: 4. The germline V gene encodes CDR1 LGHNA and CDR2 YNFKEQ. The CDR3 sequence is CASSQDGTGLNYGYTF. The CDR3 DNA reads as TGTGCCAGCAGCCAAGACGGGACAGGCCTTAACTATGGCTACACCTTC.

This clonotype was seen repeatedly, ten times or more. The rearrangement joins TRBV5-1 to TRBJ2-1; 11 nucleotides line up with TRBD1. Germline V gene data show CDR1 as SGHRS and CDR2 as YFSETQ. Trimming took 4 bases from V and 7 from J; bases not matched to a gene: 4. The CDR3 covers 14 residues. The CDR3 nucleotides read TGCGCCAGCAGCACAGGACAGGGGGCGAATGAGCAGTTCTTC. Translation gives CASSTGQGANEQFF.

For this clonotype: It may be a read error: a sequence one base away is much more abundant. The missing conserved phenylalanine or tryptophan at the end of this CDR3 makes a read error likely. CDR3 sequence (DNA): TGTGCCAGCAGGGGAATAATGAACACTGAAGCTTTCTCT. It encodes CASRGIMNTEAFS. The chain carries TRBV6-1 and TRBJ1-1; D not resolved. V shed 6 bases and J shed 0 bases, with 8 bases lying between them. This CDR3 has 13 residues. Per the germline V gene, CDR1 is MNHNS and CDR2 is SASEGT.

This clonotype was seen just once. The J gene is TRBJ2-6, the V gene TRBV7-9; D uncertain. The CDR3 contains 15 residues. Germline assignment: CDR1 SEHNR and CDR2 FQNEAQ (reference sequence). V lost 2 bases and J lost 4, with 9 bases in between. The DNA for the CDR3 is TGTGCCAGCAGCTTAAGGGCAGTGGGGGCCAACGTCCTGACTTTC. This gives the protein CASSLRAVGANVLTF.

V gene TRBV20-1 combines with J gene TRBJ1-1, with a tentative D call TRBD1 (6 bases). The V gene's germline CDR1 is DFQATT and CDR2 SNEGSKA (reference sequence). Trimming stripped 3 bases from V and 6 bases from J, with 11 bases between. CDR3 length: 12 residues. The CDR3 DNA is TGCAGTGCTAGGGGTACAGGGCCTGAAGCTTTCTTT. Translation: CSARGTGPEAFF.

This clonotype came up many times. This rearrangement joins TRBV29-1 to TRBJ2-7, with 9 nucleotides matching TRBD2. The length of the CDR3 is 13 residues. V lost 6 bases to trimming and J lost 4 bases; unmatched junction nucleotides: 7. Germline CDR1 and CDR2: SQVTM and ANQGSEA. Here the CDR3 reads CSVAGGGYYEQYF. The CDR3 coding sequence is TGCAGCGTGGCGGGAGGGGGCTATTACGAGCAGTACTTC.

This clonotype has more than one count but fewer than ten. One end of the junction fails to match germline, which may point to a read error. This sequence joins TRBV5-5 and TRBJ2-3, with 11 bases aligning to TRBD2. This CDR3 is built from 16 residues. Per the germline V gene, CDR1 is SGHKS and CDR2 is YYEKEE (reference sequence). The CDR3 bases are TGTGCCAGCAGCTTGGGGGGACTAGCGGAAACAGATACGCAGTGTTTT. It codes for CASSLGGLAETDTQCF.

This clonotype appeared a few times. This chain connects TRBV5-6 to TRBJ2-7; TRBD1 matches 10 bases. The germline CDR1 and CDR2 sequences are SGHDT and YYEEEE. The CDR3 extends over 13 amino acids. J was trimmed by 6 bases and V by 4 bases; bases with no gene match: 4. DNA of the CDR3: TGTGCCAGCAGCATAGACAGGGGGCGCGAGCAGTACTTC. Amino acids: CASSIDRGREQYF.

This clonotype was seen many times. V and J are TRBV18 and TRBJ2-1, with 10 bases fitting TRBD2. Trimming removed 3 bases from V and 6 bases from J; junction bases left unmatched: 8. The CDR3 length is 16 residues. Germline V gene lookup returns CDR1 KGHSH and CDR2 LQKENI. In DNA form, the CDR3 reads TGTGCCAGCTCACCTAGACTAGCGGGTGGAGGCAATGAGCAGTTCTTC. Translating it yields CASSPRLAGGGNEQFF. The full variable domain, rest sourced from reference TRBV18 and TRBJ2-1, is NAGVMQNPRHLVRRRGQEARLRCSPMKGHSHVYWYRQLPEEGLKFMVYLQKENIIDESGMPKERFSAEFPKEGPSILRIQQVVRGDSAAYFCASSPRLAGGGNEQFFGPGTRLTVL.

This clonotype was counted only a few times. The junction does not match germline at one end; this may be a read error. DNA of the CDR3: TGCAGTGTTAGACGTAAACTCCCCAATGAGCAGTTCTTC. Translated: CSVRRKLPNEQFF. The rearrangement joins TRBV20-1 to TRBJ2-1; D is ambiguous. Germline V gene lookup returns CDR1 DFQATT and CDR2 SNEGSKA (reference sequence). The CDR3 length is 13 residues.

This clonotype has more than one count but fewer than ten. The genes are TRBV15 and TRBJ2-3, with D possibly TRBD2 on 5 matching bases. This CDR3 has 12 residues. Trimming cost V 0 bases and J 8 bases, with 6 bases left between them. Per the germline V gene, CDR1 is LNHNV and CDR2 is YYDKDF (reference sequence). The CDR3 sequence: CATSRDRGTQYF. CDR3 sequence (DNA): TGTGCCACCAGCAGAGATCGGGGTACGCAGTATTTT.